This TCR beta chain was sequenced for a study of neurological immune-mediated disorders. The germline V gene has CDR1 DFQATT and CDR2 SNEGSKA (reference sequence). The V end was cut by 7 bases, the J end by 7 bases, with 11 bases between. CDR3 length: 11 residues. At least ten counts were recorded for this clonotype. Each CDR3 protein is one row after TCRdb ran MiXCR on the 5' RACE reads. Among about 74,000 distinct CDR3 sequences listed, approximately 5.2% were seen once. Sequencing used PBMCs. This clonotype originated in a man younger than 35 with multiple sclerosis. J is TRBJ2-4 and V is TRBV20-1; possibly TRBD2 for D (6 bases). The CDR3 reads CSGLESNIQYF. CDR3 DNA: TGCAGTGGACTAGAGTCGAACATTCAGTACTTC.